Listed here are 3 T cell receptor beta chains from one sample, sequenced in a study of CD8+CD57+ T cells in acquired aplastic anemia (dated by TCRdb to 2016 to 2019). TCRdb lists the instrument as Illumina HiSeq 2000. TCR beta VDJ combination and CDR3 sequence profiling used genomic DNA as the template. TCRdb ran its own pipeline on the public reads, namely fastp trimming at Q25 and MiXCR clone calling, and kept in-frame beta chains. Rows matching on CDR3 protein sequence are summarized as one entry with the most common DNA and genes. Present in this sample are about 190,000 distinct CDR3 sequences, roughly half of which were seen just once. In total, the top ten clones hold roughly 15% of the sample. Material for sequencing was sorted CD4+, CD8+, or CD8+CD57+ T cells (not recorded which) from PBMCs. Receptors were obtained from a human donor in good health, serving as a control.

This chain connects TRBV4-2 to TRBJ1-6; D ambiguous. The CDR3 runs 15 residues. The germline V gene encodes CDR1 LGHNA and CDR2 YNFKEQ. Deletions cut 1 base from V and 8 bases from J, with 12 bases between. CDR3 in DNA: TGTGCCAGCAGCCAAGCCCACGACGGATATTCACCCCTCCACTTT. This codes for CASSQAHDGYSPLHF.

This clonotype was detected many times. In DNA form, the CDR3 reads TGTGCCAGCAGTTATGGTGCGGGTAACTATGGCTACACCTTC. Its protein product is CASSYGAGNYGYTF. This sequence joins TRBV6-5 and TRBJ1-2; D is uncertain. V was trimmed by 3 bases and J by 1 base, leaving 9 bases between them. Germline V lookup: CDR1 MNHEY, CDR2 SVGAGI. CDR3 length: 14 residues.

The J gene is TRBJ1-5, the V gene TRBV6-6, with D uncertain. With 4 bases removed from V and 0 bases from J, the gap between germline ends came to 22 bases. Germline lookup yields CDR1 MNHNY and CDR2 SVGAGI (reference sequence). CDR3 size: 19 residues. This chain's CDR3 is CASSSGFGQNSLSNQPQHF. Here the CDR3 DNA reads TGTGCCAGCAGTTCTGGATTCGGTCAGAATTCCCTTAGCAATCAGCCCCAGCATTTT.